This T cell receptor beta chain was identified in a study of blood T cell repertoires in COVID-19. TCRdb keeps only in-frame clones here, not all; method: immunoSEQ multiplex PCR. Of 250,000 to 350,000 clones listed, approximately 88% were seen once; the top ten hold roughly 1.5%. Germline lookup yields CDR1 SNHLY and CDR2 FYNNEI. J lost 2 bases, V lost 6 bases, and 4 bases had no gene match. CDR3 length: 13 residues. The sample taken for sequencing was peripheral blood. The receptor's source is a human donor with COVID-19, enrolled during active disease. The donor label of this sample is uncertain. The chain joins TRBV2 to TRBJ2-7, with TRBD1 matching 7 bases. The CDR3 reads CASSRTGTYEQYF. DNA of the CDR3: TGTGCCAGCAGCCGGACAGGCACCTACGAGCAGTACTTC. The entire variable domain, with the rest obtained from reference TRBV2 and TRBJ2-7, is as follows: EPEVTQTPSHQVTQMGQEVILRCVPISNHLYFYWYRQILGQKVEFLVSFYNNEISEKSEIFDDQFSVERPDGSNFTLKIRSTKLEDSAMYFCASSRTGTYEQYFGPGTRLTVT.